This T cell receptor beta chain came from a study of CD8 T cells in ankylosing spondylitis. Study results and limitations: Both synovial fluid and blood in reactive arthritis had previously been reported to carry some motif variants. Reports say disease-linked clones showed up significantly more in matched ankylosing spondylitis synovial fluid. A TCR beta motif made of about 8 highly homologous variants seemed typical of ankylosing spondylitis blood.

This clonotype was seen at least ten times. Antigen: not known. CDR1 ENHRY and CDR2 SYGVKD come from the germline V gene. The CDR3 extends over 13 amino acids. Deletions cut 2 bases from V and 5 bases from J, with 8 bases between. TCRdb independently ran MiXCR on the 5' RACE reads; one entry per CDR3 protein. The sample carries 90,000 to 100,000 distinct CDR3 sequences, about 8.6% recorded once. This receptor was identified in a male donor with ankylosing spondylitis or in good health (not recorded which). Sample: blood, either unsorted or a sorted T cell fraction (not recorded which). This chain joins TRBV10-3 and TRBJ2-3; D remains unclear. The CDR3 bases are TGTGCCATCAGTGAGCGGCTTTTAGATACGCAGTATTTT. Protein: CAISERLLDTQYF.